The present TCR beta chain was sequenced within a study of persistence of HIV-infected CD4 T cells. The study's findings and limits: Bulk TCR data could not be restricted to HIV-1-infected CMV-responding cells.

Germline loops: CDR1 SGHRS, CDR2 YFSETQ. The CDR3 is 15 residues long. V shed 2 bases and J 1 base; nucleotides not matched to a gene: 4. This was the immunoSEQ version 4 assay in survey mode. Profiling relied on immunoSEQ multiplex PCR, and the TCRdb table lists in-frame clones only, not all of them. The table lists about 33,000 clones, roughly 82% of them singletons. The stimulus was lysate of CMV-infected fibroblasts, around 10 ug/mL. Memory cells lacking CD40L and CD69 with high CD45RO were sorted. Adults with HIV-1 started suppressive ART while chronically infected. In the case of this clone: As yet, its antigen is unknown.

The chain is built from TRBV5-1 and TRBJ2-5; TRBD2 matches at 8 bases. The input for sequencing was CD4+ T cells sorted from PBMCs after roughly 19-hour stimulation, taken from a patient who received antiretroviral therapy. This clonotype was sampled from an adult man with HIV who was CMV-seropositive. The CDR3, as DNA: TGCGCCAGCAGCTTACAGCGGGGGCCCCAAGAGACCCAGTACTTC. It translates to CASSLQRGPQETQYF.